Here is one T cell receptor beta chain with its context. This CDR3 is 15 amino acids long. In germline, CDR1 is ENHRY, CDR2 SYGVKD. The ends lost 3 bases at V and 8 bases at J; junction bases unmatched: 10. PCR was performed a second time for roughly 7 to 11 cycles using a sample-barcoded 5' primer and a J-beta primer mix. Tagging of each cDNA molecule was performed by a template-switch adaptor with 12 random nucleotides. TCRdb ran MiXCR on the 5' RACE reads and lists one entry per CDR3 protein. The sample yields more than 650,000 distinct CDR3 sequences, about 20% seen once. The source of the sample is a study of blood T cells in healthy people across ages.

The receptor was derived from a man aged 65 to 79 in good health. J is TRBJ2-1 and V is TRBV10-3, with TRBD1 identical over 7 bases. Sequences were obtained from blood. The CDR3 sequence: CAISDPRQGQDEQFF. CDR3 nucleotide sequence: TGTGCCATCAGTGACCCGAGACAGGGTCAGGATGAGCAGTTCTTC.